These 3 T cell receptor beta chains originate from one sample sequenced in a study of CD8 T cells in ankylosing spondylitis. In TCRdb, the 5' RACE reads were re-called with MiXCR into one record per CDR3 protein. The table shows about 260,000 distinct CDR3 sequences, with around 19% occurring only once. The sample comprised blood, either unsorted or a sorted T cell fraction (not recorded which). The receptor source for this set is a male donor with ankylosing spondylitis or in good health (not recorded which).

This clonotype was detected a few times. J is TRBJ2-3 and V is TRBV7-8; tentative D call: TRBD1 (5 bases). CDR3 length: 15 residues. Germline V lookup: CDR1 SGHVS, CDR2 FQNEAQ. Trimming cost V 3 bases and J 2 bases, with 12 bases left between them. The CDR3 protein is CASSLGLKITDTQYF. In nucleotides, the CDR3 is TGTGCCAGCAGCTTGGGGCTAAAGATCACAGATACGCAGTATTTT.

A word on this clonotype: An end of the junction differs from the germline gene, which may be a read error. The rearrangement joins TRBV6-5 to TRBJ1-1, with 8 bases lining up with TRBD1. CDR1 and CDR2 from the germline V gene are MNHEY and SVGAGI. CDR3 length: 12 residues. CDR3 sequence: CANSRTGKEAFF. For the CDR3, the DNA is TGTGCCAACAGTCGGACAGGGAAGGAAGCTTTCTTT.

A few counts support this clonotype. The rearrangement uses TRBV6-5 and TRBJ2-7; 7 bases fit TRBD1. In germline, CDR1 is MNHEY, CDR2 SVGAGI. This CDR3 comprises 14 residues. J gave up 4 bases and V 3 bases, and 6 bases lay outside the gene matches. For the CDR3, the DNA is TGTGCCAGCAGTTATCCGGACAGGCCATACGAGCAGTACGTC. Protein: CASSYPDRPYEQYV.